This entry concerns a single TCR beta chain. The specificity of this receptor is unknown. No much larger clone is present one base from it, and per-base qualities are unavailable. Trimming takes 3 bases off V and 4 bases off J; junction bases not matched to a gene: 12. The germline V gene sets CDR1 to SGHDT and CDR2 to YYEEEE. There are 16 amino acids in the CDR3, from cysteine to phenylalanine inclusive. Of all the DNA, just the CDR3 is kept, 48 bases in frame from base 1. TCRbeta CDR3 regions were amplified from genomic DNA using the immunoSEQ Assay, a bias-controlled multiplex PCR. In the original analysis: Nucleated cell counts per sample were estimated from amplification of reference gene primers within the assay. Sequence reads were collapsed and filtered to measure the absolute abundance of every unique TCRbeta CDR3 rearrangement. For each sample, productive Simpson clonality was calculated as the square root of Simpson's diversity index over productive rearrangements. TCRdb provides this immuneACCESS table in a form limited to in-frame rearrangements. Some clones are lacking; in checked studies, under half of them reflect an unresolved V gene, and why the rest are absent is not known. Clonal size and the V and J genes are those of that table, whereas D and trimming came from the DNA. Within this sample are a few hundred thousand clones, with approximately 84% of them counted one time only. 6.6% of the sample goes to the ten largest clones.

Participants in the prospective study were aged about 18 to 100 years, lived in 20 to 30 United States geographic areas, and enrolled through a virtual design. To assign participants to cohorts, the prospective study relied on clinical history that participants themselves reported in a screening survey and a study questionnaire. Exposed participants had been in contact with someone with a PCR-confirmed or clinician-diagnosed COVID-19 case within 2 weeks of study entry. Each participant in the prospective study had whole blood, serum and a nasopharyngeal or oropharyngeal swab collected by mobile phlebotomists. Additional blood draws and questionnaires over an approximately two-month period could optionally be provided by prospective study participants. Prospective study blood samples were shipped either frozen or at room temperature before DNA extraction. The data were obtained in a study of blood T cell repertoires in COVID-19 (dated by TCRdb to about 2020). For context, the study as a whole: Collaborator samples came from the United States, Italy and Spain and covered acute and convalescent phases of COVID-19. The prospective study material was composed of cDNA or gDNA derived from T cells, B-cell-depleted T cells, or PBMCs. A freely available public database, intended as a resource for researchers studying the immune response to SARS-CoV-2, is where the repertoires were released. The samples were drawn from the first 160 participants of the ongoing ImmuneRACE study and from over a thousand subjects provided by 6 global collaborators. Subjects who had been exposed to COVID-19, were actively infected with it, or had recovered from it provided the deeply sampled blood TCRbeta repertoires that made up the dataset. Nearly every sample came with metadata listing a de-identified subject ID, COVID-19 status, age in years and sex. HLA class I and class II types, where available, came from metadata supplied by the sample provider rather than from assay-based typing.

The paper's findings and limits, for the study overall: The quantity of clinical and demographic metadata differed by source and by participant and was supplied without curation.

This TCR derives from a woman between 45 and 60 years old who had been exposed to COVID-19. The rearranged segments are TRBV5-6 and TRBJ1-2; 7 bases in between match TRBD1. Sequencing was carried out using PBMCs or T cells enriched from blood (not recorded which). The nucleotides are TGTGCCAGCAGCTCGATTTATGGGGGACAGTTCTATGGCTACACCTTC. Its translation is CASSSIYGGQFYGYTF.